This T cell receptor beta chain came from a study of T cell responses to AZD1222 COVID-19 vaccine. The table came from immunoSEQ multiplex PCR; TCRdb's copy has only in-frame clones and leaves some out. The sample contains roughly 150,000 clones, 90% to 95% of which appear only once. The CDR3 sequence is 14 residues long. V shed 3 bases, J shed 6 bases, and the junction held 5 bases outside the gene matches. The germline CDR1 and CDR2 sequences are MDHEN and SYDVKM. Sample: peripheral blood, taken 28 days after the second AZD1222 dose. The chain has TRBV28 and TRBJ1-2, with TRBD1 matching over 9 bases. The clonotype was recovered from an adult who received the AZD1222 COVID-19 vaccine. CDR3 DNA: TGTGCCAGCAGTTTCACCGGGACAGGGAATGGCTACACCTTC. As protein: CASSFTGTGNGYTF.